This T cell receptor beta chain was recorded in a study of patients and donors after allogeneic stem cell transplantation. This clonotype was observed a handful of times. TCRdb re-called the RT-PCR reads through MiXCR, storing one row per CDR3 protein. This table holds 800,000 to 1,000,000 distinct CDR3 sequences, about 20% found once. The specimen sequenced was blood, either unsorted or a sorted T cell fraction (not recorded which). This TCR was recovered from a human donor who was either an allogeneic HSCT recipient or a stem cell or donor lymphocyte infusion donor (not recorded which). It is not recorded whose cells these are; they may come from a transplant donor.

This CDR3 is CASSQVMVTDEQYF. As DNA, the CDR3 is TGCGCCAGCAGCCAAGTGATGGTGACAGACGAGCAGTACTTC. The V and J genes are TRBV4-1 and TRBJ2-7; D is perhaps TRBD1 (5 bases). CDR3 size: 14 residues. Trimming removed 1 base at V and 5 bases at J, with 12 bases between. Germline values: CDR1 MGHRA, CDR2 YSYEKL.